The source of this T cell receptor beta chain is a study of blood T cell repertoires in COVID-19. Across the study: Samples of COVID-19 (acute and convalescent) were obtained from the United States, Italy and Spain. From T cells, B-cell-depleted T cells, or PBMCs came the material, which was cDNA or gDNA.

How the authors handled the data: Amplifying reference gene primers gave estimates of nucleated cell counts. The protocol was immunoSEQ multiplex PCR, while the TCRdb copy is restricted to in-frame clones and leaves out a portion. That table furnishes V, J and clone size, whereas the DNA furnished D and trimming. The sample contains around 250,000 clones, approximately 86% of which appear only once. The junction had 9 bases not matched to a gene; V was cut back by 7 bases and J by 3 bases. Per the germline V gene, CDR1 is MNHEY and CDR2 is SMNVEV (reference sequence). This CDR3 has 15 amino acids. This clone was seen a single time.

The sample was peripheral blood. This rearrangement joins TRBV27 to TRBJ2-7, with 10 bases matching TRBD1. The clonotype comes from a man aged 35-49 years with active or convalescent COVID-19. The DNA of the CDR3 is TGTGCCAGCAAAAAACCCGGGACAGGGGACTACGAGCAGTACTTC. It is translated as CASKKPGTGDYEQYF.